Shown below are 20 T cell receptor beta chains from a single sample sequenced in a study of blood T cells in healthy people across ages. It was with a sample-barcoded 5' primer and a J-beta primer mix that a second PCR of roughly 7 to 12 cycles was run. A single record per CDR3 protein comes from TCRdb applying MiXCR to the 5' RACE reads. The sample contains about 1 million distinct CDR3 sequences, over 35% of which appear only once. What was sequenced was blood. These receptors were obtained from a woman in her fifties or sixties in good health.

This clonotype has a handful of counts. The chain links TRBV4-1 to TRBJ2-2; TRBD2 matches at 11 bases. Germline CDR1 reads MGHRA; CDR2 reads YSYEKL. The CDR3 length is 20 residues. Losses at the gene ends were 1 base for V and 0 bases for J; bases not matched to a gene: 10. CDR3: CASSQVFTLAGASNTGELFF. CDR3 bases: TGCGCCAGCAGCCAAGTCTTTACACTAGCGGGAGCCTCGAACACCGGGGAGCTGTTTTTT.

In its sample, this clonotype was seen many times. This chain joins TRBV4-1 and TRBJ2-5; unclear D gene. The CDR3 is 13 residues long. Germline lookup yields CDR1 MGHRA and CDR2 YSYEKL. Trimming left V 1 base short and J 1 base short, with 4 bases between. DNA for the CDR3: TGCGCCAGCAGCCAAGCGTTCCAAGAGACCCAGTACTTC. The encoded protein is CASSQAFQETQYF.

This clonotype was seen a few times. V gene TRBV6-1 combines with J gene TRBJ2-7, with 9 nucleotides matching TRBD2. Trimming cost V 6 bases and J 2 bases; bases outside gene matches: 11. There are 16 residues in the CDR3. Per germline, CDR1 MNHNS and CDR2 SASEGT. As DNA, the CDR3 is TGTGCCAGCAGCGTGCGGTCAGCGGGAGGTACCTACGAGCAGTACTTC. The encoded protein is CASSVRSAGGTYEQYF.

CDR3 amino acids: CASSFSFQETQYF. The CDR3, as DNA: TGTGCCAGCAGCTTTTCGTTTCAAGAGACCCAGTACTTC. The J gene is TRBJ2-5, the V gene TRBV11-1; D call uncertain. There are 13 residues in the CDR3. Germline loops: CDR1 SGHAT, CDR2 FQDESV (reference sequence). V dropped 3 bases and J dropped 2 bases, with 7 bases sitting between them.

In this sample, this clonotype turned up a few times. This rearrangement joins TRBV11-2 to TRBJ2-7, with D uncertain. The CDR3 length is 16 residues. The germline gives CDR1 SGHAT, CDR2 FQNNGV. V lost 4 bases and J lost 3, with 19 bases in between. CDR3 loop: CASSSRLALWGYEQYF. For the CDR3, the DNA is TGTGCCAGCAGCTCCCGGTTGGCCTTGTGGGGCTACGAGCAGTACTTC.

V and J are TRBV5-1 and TRBJ2-3; 10 bases are a match to TRBD2. Germline CDR1 is SGHRS and CDR2 is YFSETQ. The CDR3 contains 17 residues. V lost 4 bases, J lost 3 bases, and 11 bases stayed unmatched. The CDR3 reads CASSVLPSGSRTDTQYF. The CDR3 coding sequence is TGCGCCAGCAGCGTTCTCCCTAGCGGGAGTAGGACAGATACGCAGTATTTT.

In its sample, this clonotype was seen a few times. The CDR3 is CASSAGKTSYNEQFF. Written as DNA, the CDR3 is TGTGCCAGCAGTGCAGGCAAGACCTCCTACAATGAGCAGTTCTTC. V gene TRBV2 combines with J gene TRBJ2-1; D call uncertain. V was pared by 4 bases and J by 0 bases, with 10 bases between. This CDR3 contains 15 residues. Germline lookup yields CDR1 SNHLY and CDR2 FYNNEI.

CDR3 loop: CSASGGLAGRSYEQYF. The DNA for the CDR3 is TGCAGTGCTAGCGGGGGACTAGCGGGAAGGAGTTACGAGCAGTACTTC. The rearrangement joins TRBV20-1 to TRBJ2-7, with TRBD2 matching over 13 bases. Germline CDR1 reads DFQATT; CDR2 reads SNEGSKA (reference sequence). CDR3 length equals 16 residues. After removal of 3 bases from V and 4 bases from J, the junction contained 9 bases not matched to a gene.

This clonotype appeared a few times. V and J are TRBV28 and TRBJ1-2; D perhaps matches TRBD1 (6 bases). Looked up from germline, CDR1 is MDHEN and CDR2 is SYDVKM. The V end lost 2 bases, the J end lost 6 bases, and 10 bases lay between the germline ends. The CDR3 covers 13 residues. CDR3 region: CASSLPGANGYTF. The CDR3 DNA reads TGTGCCAGCAGTTTACCGGGGGCGAATGGCTACACCTTC.

The table lists this clonotype with a count of one. The V and J genes are TRBV10-3 and TRBJ2-3; 7 bases match TRBD1. Germline CDR1 ENHRY, CDR2 SYGVKD. The V segment lost 10 bases and the J segment 3 bases; nucleotides outside the gene matches: 7. The CDR3 totals 13 residues. As DNA, the CDR3 is TGTGCCACAAAAAGGGGGCAGACAGATACGCAGTATTTT. This translates into CATKRGQTDTQYF.

This clonotype occurred once. Possible read error: a much larger clone is one base away. CDR3 amino acids: CATRTSGGQETQYF. CDR3 bases: TGTGCCACCAGGACTAGCGGGGGTCAAGAGACCCAGTACTTC. The chain is built from TRBV7-9 and TRBJ2-5; 13 positions match TRBD2. This CDR3 spans 14 amino acids. Germline-derived CDR1 and CDR2 are SEHNR and FQNEAQ (reference sequence). V lost 10 bases to trimming and J lost 2 bases; unmatched junction nucleotides: 4. Full variable domain (rest looked up from reference TRBV7-9 and TRBJ2-5): DTGVSQNPRHKITKRGQNVTFRCDPISEHNRLYWYRQTLGQGPEFLTYFQNEAQLEKSRLLSDRFSAERPKGSFSTLEIQRTEQGDSAMYLCATRTSGGQETQYFGPGTRLLVL.

This clonotype was seen a handful of times. The V and J genes are TRBV9 and TRBJ2-1, with D possibly TRBD2 on 6 matching bases. The length of the CDR3 is 17 residues. The V end lost 3 bases, the J end lost 0 bases, and 16 bases lay between the germline ends. Looked up from germline, CDR1 is SGDLS and CDR2 is YYNGEE. This CDR3 is CASSALGGPSSYNEQFF. CDR3 DNA sequence: TGTGCCAGCAGCGCCCTCGGGGGACCGAGCTCCTACAATGAGCAGTTCTTC. Combining the CDR3 with reference TRBV9 and TRBJ2-1 gives the whole variable domain DSGVTQTPKHLITATGQRVTLRCSPRSGDLSVYWYQQSLDQGLQFLIQYYNGEERAKGNILERFSAQQFPDLHSELNLSSLELGDSALYFCASSALGGPSSYNEQFFGPGTRLTVL.

The chain joins TRBV29-1 to TRBJ2-7; D not certain. The length of the CDR3 is 10 residues. V lost 6 bases and J lost 7, with 10 bases in between. Germline CDR1 SQVTM, CDR2 ANQGSEA. The CDR3 DNA reads as TGCAGCGTCCATAAGGATGAGCAGTACTTC. It encodes CSVHKDEQYF.

This chain uses TRBV5-1 with TRBJ2-7, with 10 bases that match TRBD1. The length of the CDR3 is 16 residues. Germline V gene lookup returns CDR1 SGHRS and CDR2 YFSETQ. The ends lost 1 base at V and 3 bases at J; junction bases unmatched: 7. CDR3 in DNA: TGCGCCAGCAGCTTGTTCGGACAGGGGGGACTCTACGAGCAGTACTTC. Amino acids: CASSLFGQGGLYEQYF.

The chain joins TRBV28 to TRBJ2-3; 7 bases align to TRBD1. CDR3 length equals 14 residues. CDR1 MDHEN and CDR2 SYDVKM come from the germline V gene. V was pared by 6 bases and J by 2 bases, with 5 bases of the junction left unmatched. The CDR3 region has the DNA TGTGCCAGCAGACCGACAGGGAACACAGATACGCAGTATTTT. This codes for CASRPTGNTDTQYF.

A word on this clonotype: One end of the junction is discordant with germline, which a read error may explain. The CDR3 here is CASSLRDTGHTIYF. The CDR3 DNA is TGTGCCAGCAGCCTCCGGGACACTGGACACACCATATATTTT. The rearrangement joins TRBV7-8 to TRBJ1-3; TRBD1 is a possible D gene (6 bases). The CDR3 runs 14 residues. The germline CDR1 and CDR2 sequences are SGHVS and FQNEAQ.

This chain uses TRBV7-2 with TRBJ2-5; possible D gene TRBD2, 5 bases. The CDR3 is made up of 14 amino acids. The germline CDR1 and CDR2 sequences are SGHTA and FQGNSA. Trimming shortened V by 2 bases and J by 5 bases, and 12 bases separated the two germline ends. Here the CDR3 DNA reads TGTGCCAGCAGCTTAACTAACGGGAAGGAGACCCAGTACTTC. Its translation: CASSLTNGKETQYF.

V is TRBV15 and J is TRBJ1-5, with TRBD1 identical over 7 bases. This CDR3 comprises 15 residues. The germline V gene has CDR1 LNHNV and CDR2 YYDKDF (reference sequence). The V and J ends lost 6 bases and 6 bases, in that order; junction bases with no gene match: 11. The CDR3 is CATRGGTVKGQPQHF. The CDR3, as DNA: TGTGCCACCAGAGGGGGGACAGTCAAGGGTCAGCCCCAGCATTTT.

The genes are TRBV13 and TRBJ2-7, with TRBD2 matching 15 bases. The germline CDR1 and CDR2 sequences are PRHDT and FYEKMQ (reference sequence). V trimming: 4 bases; J trimming: 2 bases; junction bases outside the gene matches: 3. This CDR3 has 16 amino acids. CDR3 loop: CASSSRTSGRAYEQYF. The CDR3 coding sequence is TGTGCCAGCAGCTCCCGGACTAGCGGGAGGGCCTACGAGCAGTACTTC.

This clonotype has more than one count but fewer than ten. For the CDR3, the DNA is TGTGCCAGCAGCCAACTTCGGAGGGGTCAGTACGAGCAGTACTTC. Protein: CASSQLRRGQYEQYF. J is TRBJ2-7 and V is TRBV3-1; D may be TRBD2 (6 bases). Per germline, CDR1 LGHDT and CDR2 YNNKEL (reference sequence). There are 15 residues in the CDR3. Trimming stripped 2 bases from V and 4 bases from J, with 15 bases between.